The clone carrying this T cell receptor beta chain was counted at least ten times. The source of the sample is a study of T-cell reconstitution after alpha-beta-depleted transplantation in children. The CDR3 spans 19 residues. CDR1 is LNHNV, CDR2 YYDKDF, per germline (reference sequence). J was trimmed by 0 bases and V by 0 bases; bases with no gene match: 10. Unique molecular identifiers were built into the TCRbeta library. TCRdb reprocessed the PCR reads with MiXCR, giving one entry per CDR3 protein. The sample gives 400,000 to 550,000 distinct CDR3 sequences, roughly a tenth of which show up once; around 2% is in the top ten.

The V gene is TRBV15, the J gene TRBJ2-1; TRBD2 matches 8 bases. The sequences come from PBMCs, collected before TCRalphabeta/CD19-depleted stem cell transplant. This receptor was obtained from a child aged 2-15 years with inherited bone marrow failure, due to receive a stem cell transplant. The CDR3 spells CATSRDQGREDFSYNEQFF. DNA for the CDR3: TGTGCCACCAGCAGAGATCAAGGGCGGGAGGACTTCTCCTACAATGAGCAGTTCTTC.